The 23 T cell receptor beta chains in this list originate from one sample, sequenced in a study of blood T cell repertoires in COVID-19. Method: immunoSEQ multiplex PCR; TCRdb's copy keeps in-frame clones and lacks some. Of under 350,000 clones detected, about nine tenths appear once; the ten largest clones hold 1.7%. The sample taken for sequencing was PBMCs or T cells enriched from blood (not recorded which). The receptors originated from a woman aged 40 to 50 who had recovered from COVID-19.

The chain carries TRBV4-1 and TRBJ2-7, with 8 bases matching TRBD2. V lost 0 bases to trimming and J lost 7 bases; unmatched junction nucleotides: 8. The length of the CDR3 is 15 residues. Per the germline V gene, CDR1 is MGHRA and CDR2 is YSYEKL. The CDR3 region is CASSQEGGGSGEQYF. Here the CDR3 DNA reads TGCGCCAGCAGCCAAGAAGGCGGGGGGTCGGGAGAGCAGTACTTC.

The chain carries TRBV5-1 and TRBJ1-3; D unresolved. Per germline, CDR1 SGHRS and CDR2 YFSETQ. V was cut by 3 bases and J by 4 bases, with 11 bases left in between. The CDR3 sequence is 14 residues long. CDR3 bases: TGCGCCAGCAGCTCCTCCCAACGGGGAAACACCATATATTTT. Protein sequence: CASSSSQRGNTIYF.

The CDR3 DNA sequence: TGTGCCAGCAGCTTAGGCGGGTGGGGAACCTACGAGCAGTACTTC. It encodes CASSLGGWGTYEQYF. The chain recombines TRBV11-2 with TRBJ2-7, with D possibly matching TRBD2 (5 bases). Germline assignment: CDR1 SGHAT and CDR2 FQNNGV. Trimming stripped 1 base from V and 2 bases from J, with 12 bases between. This CDR3 has 15 residues.

This sequence joins TRBV7-3 and TRBJ1-2; a possible D gene is TRBD1 (5 bases). In germline, CDR1 is SGHTA, CDR2 FQGTGA. Trimming shortened V by 2 bases and J by 4 bases, and 8 bases separated the two germline ends. There are 13 residues in the CDR3. The CDR3 DNA follows: TGTGCCAGCAGCTTACAGGGTAGCTATGGCTACACCTTC. Protein sequence: CASSLQGSYGYTF.

The V and J genes are TRBV10-3 and TRBJ1-1; D gene unclear. There are 17 residues in the CDR3. V was trimmed by 2 bases and J by 0 bases, leaving 16 bases between them. Germline CDR1 ENHRY, CDR2 SYGVKD. The CDR3 spells CAISEPGAGTLNTEAFF. The CDR3 coding sequence is TGTGCCATCAGTGAGCCCGGCGCAGGTACATTGAACACTGAAGCTTTCTTT.

This rearrangement joins TRBV14 to TRBJ1-4; the D gene is possibly TRBD1 (5 bases). The V gene's germline CDR1 is SGHDN and CDR2 FVKESK. Trimming removed 4 bases at V and 7 bases at J, with 16 bases between. This CDR3 has 15 residues. The CDR3 DNA is TGTGCCAGCAGCCTCGCGGGGGTCTTTACTGAAAAACTGTTTTTT. Its translation is CASSLAGVFTEKLFF.

The chain recombines TRBV5-6 with TRBJ1-5; D call uncertain. The germline gives CDR1 SGHDT, CDR2 YYEEEE. The CDR3 length is 15 residues. Between the trimmed V and J ends, which lost 0 bases and 6 bases, there was a span of 13 bases. The chain's CDR3 is CASSLASAGGQPQHF. CDR3 DNA sequence: TGTGCCAGCAGCTTGGCGTCGGCTGGAGGTCAGCCCCAGCATTTT.

The genes are TRBV6-2 or TRBV6-3 and TRBJ1-2, with TRBD1 matching 9 bases. V dropped 6 bases and J dropped 1; count of bases not matched to a gene: 12. CDR3 length equals 17 residues. Germline V gene lookup returns CDR1 MNHEY and CDR2 SVGEGT. The CDR3 protein is CASSRYRDRAYNYGYTF. CDR3 nucleotide sequence: TGTGCCAGCAGCAGATACCGGGACAGGGCTTATAACTATGGCTACACCTTC.

V usage is TRBV5-1 and J usage is TRBJ2-7; TRBD1 agrees at 11 bases. Germline trimming cut 3 bases from V and 3 bases from J; bases unmatched to any gene: 8. CDR1 and CDR2 from the germline V gene are SGHRS and YFSETQ. The CDR3 is made up of 16 amino acids. CDR3 region: CASSYTTGTGGYEQYF. The CDR3 nucleotides are TGCGCCAGCAGCTACACCACCGGGACAGGGGGCTACGAGCAGTACTTC. The entire variable domain, with the rest obtained from reference TRBV5-1 and TRBJ2-7, is as follows: KAGVTQTPRYLIKTRGQQVTLSCSPISGHRSVSWYQQTPGQGLQFLFEYFSETQRNKGNFPGRFSGRQFSNSRSEMNVSTLELGDSALYLCASSYTTGTGGYEQYFGPGTRLTVT.

The chain carries TRBV29-1 and TRBJ2-1; no definite D call. CDR3 length: 13 amino acids. The germline V and J ends were trimmed by 7 bases and 2 bases, with 12 bases remaining between them. The germline gives CDR1 SQVTM, CDR2 ANQGSEA. The CDR3 here is CSGYTLPYNEQFF. CDR3 sequence (DNA): TGCAGCGGGTACACCTTACCCTACAATGAGCAGTTCTTC.

This clone has more than one count but fewer than ten. The V call is TRBV4-1, the J call TRBJ1-4; 8 bases match TRBD1. Germline assignment: CDR1 MGHRA and CDR2 YSYEKL. This CDR3 spans 15 amino acids. After removal of 3 bases from V and 8 bases from J, the junction contained 8 bases not matched to a gene. The CDR3 protein is CASSQVRTGREKLFF. In DNA, the CDR3 is TGCGCCAGCAGCCAGGTCAGGACAGGGAGAGAAAAACTGTTTTTT.

The chain uses TRBV7-3 and TRBJ2-1; no definite D call. The V end lost 1 base, the J end lost 7 bases, and 8 bases lay between the germline ends. Germline values: CDR1 SGHTA, CDR2 FQGTGA. This CDR3 contains 13 residues. In nucleotides, the CDR3 is TGTGCCAGCAGCTTAAGGTGGCAAAATGAGCAGTTCTTC. It codes for CASSLRWQNEQFF.

The chain links TRBV7-8 to TRBJ2-2; 7 bases are a match to TRBD1. The trim removed 5 bases at V and 8 bases at J, leaving 8 bases unmatched. There are 14 residues in the CDR3. CDR1 is SGHVS and CDR2 is FQNEAQ in the germline V gene. The CDR3 reads CASSGTGVAGELFF. The CDR3 DNA reads as TGTGCCAGCAGCGGTACAGGGGTTGCAGGGGAGCTGTTTTTT.

The chain carries TRBV30 and TRBJ1-2; D remains ambiguous. V lost 0 bases to trimming and J lost 5 bases, with 10 bases between them. Germline CDR1 is GTSNPN and CDR2 is SVGIG (reference sequence). The length of the CDR3 is 13 residues. The CDR3 loop reads CAWSVQLVYGYTF. The CDR3, as DNA: TGTGCCTGGAGTGTACAACTAGTATATGGCTACACCTTC.

This sequence joins TRBV5-1 and TRBJ2-7; maybe TRBD1 (5 bases). This CDR3 contains 14 residues. Germline CDR1 and CDR2: SGHRS and YFSETQ. The ends were cut back, 0 bases at V and 0 bases at J, with 7 bases in the middle. CDR3 sequence (DNA): TGCGCCAGCAGCTTGGTTCAGGGCTCCTACGAGCAGTACTTC. Its protein is CASSLVQGSYEQYF. Full variable domain (missing parts from reference TRBV5-1 and TRBJ2-7): KAGVTQTPRYLIKTRGQQVTLSCSPISGHRSVSWYQQTPGQGLQFLFEYFSETQRNKGNFPGRFSGRQFSNSRSEMNVSTLELGDSALYLCASSLVQGSYEQYFGPGTRLTVT.

The chain links TRBV5-4 to TRBJ2-3, with 12 nucleotides matching TRBD2. This CDR3 contains 16 residues. Germline V gives CDR1 SGHNT, CDR2 YYREEE (reference sequence). The trim removed 4 bases at V and 3 bases at J, leaving 6 bases unmatched. CDR3 DNA: TGTGCCAGCAGCAATCGACTAGCGGGAGTGACAGATACGCAGTATTTT. Its protein is CASSNRLAGVTDTQYF.

The CDR3 coding sequence is TGTGCCAGCAGCCAAGTTGGGACAGGGGATGGCTACACCTTC. Amino acids: CASSQVGTGDGYTF. The chain employs TRBV4-2 and TRBJ1-2; TRBD1 aligns across 10 bases. CDR1 and CDR2 (germline): LGHNA, YNFKEQ. CDR3 length equals 14 residues. J was trimmed by 6 bases and V by 1 base; bases with no gene match: 2.

V usage is TRBV6-2 or TRBV6-3 and J usage is TRBJ1-2; no reliable D call. The germline V gene has CDR1 MNHEY and CDR2 SVGEGT. With 5 bases removed from V and 7 bases from J, the gap between germline ends came to 8 bases. This CDR3 is built from 11 residues. The CDR3 DNA follows: TGTGCCAGCAGTGGAGACGCTGGCTACACCTTC. It yields the protein CASSGDAGYTF.

The chain combines TRBV6-5 with TRBJ1-2; D gene ambiguous. The CDR3 spans 15 residues. V dropped 0 bases and J dropped 3 bases, with 11 bases sitting between them. The germline gives CDR1 MNHEY, CDR2 SVGAGI. The CDR3 is CASSYSGGGDYGYTF. The CDR3 DNA sequence: TGTGCCAGCAGTTACTCTGGCGGCGGGGACTATGGCTACACCTTC.

In regard to this clone: This sample includes further DNA sequences coding for the same CDR3. V usage is TRBV7-9 and J usage is TRBJ2-3; 9 nucleotides agree with TRBD2. J gave up 0 bases and V 3 bases, and 1 base lay outside the gene matches. The CDR3 runs 15 residues. CDR1 and CDR2 from the germline V gene are SEHNR and FQNEAQ (reference sequence). The DNA for the CDR3 is TGTGCCAGCAGCTTGACTAGCGGTAGCACAGATACGCAGTATTTT. Amino acids: CASSLTSGSTDTQYF.

The J gene is TRBJ2-7, the V gene TRBV7-6, with 9 positions matching TRBD1. This CDR3 region has 15 residues. Germline V lookup: CDR1 SGHVS, CDR2 FNYEAQ. Trimming took 5 bases from V and 4 from J; bases not matched to a gene: 9. The CDR3 region has the DNA TGTGCCAGCAGCACCCACAGGGGGCAGGGTTACGAGCAGTACTTC. Its translation is CASSTHRGQGYEQYF.

The rearrangement links TRBV6-5 to TRBJ1-1; D gene ambiguous. The ends were cut back, 6 bases at V and 4 bases at J, with 15 bases in the middle. This CDR3 has 14 amino acids. Germline V gene lookup returns CDR1 MNHEY and CDR2 SVGAGI. In DNA form, the CDR3 reads TGTGCCAGCAGCCCGACATTCCGTGGCACTGAAGCTTTCTTT. Translated: CASSPTFRGTEAFF.

The V gene is TRBV7-2, the J gene TRBJ1-1; tentatively, D is TRBD1 (5 bases). The V gene's germline CDR1 is SGHTA and CDR2 FQGNSA. V was shortened by 2 bases and J by 3 bases, with 19 bases between the two germline ends. The CDR3 is made up of 17 amino acids. CDR3 residues: CASSLISVGARHTEAFF. CDR3 sequence (DNA): TGTGCCAGCAGCTTAATTTCGGTAGGGGCTCGGCACACTGAAGCTTTCTTT.